The next 30 T cell receptor beta chains were all read from a single sample in a study of regulatory T cells in long-lasting Graves disease. Specified time point: newly diagnosed GD, antithyroid drugs for less than 3 months. RNA extracted from PBMCs served as the sequencing template. Construction of the TCR beta libraries employed iRepertoire HTBI primers in conjunction with Arm-PCR of CDR3 regions. TCRdb re-called the multiplex PCR reads through MiXCR, storing one row per CDR3 protein. Altogether 530,000 or so distinct CDR3 sequences are present, roughly 16% being singletons, with the ten largest covering 12%. These data were also reused for a study on T cells in Graves' hyperthyroidism and ophthalmopathy.

The sample here was peripheral blood mononuclear cells (PBMCs), taken at new diagnosis, from a patient treated with antithyroid drugs. The source is a man between 18 and 29 years old with Graves disease.

The table lists this clonotype with many counts. The chain employs TRBV12-3 or TRBV12-4 and TRBJ1-5, with D unresolved. Trimming pared 1 base from V and 7 bases from J, leaving 14 bases between. The CDR3 has 15 amino acids. The CDR3 nucleotides are TGTGCCAGCAGTTTAGGTCAGGCCGGGCGGCAGCCCCAGCATTTT. This gives the protein CASSLGQAGRQPQHF.

This clonotype has a count of ten or more. The chain is built from TRBV9 and TRBJ2-7, with D possibly TRBD1 on 5 matching bases. The CDR3 spans 14 residues. With 3 bases removed from V and 1 base from J, the gap between germline ends came to 11 bases. Germline lookup yields CDR1 SGDLS and CDR2 YYNGEE. The chain's CDR3 is CASSAQGSSYEQYF. As DNA, the CDR3 is TGTGCCAGCAGCGCCCAGGGCAGTTCCTACGAGCAGTACTTC.

This clonotype appeared a few times. The V gene is TRBV7-9, the J gene TRBJ1-3; a weak D match, TRBD1 (5 bases). The V end lost 1 base, the J end lost 0 bases, and 10 bases lay between the germline ends. The germline gives CDR1 SEHNR, CDR2 FQNEAQ (reference sequence). The CDR3 has 16 amino acids. CDR3 sequence (DNA): TGTGCCAGCAGCTTAGGGTCAGGGATCTCTGGAAACACCATATATTTT. Translation: CASSLGSGISGNTIYF.

This clonotype was recorded at least ten times. The rearrangement joins TRBV5-6 to TRBJ2-7, with D tentatively TRBD2 (6 bases). The CDR3 contains 15 residues. Between the trimmed V and J ends, which lost 4 bases and 0 bases, there was a span of 14 bases. Germline CDR1 and CDR2: SGHDT and YYEEEE. For the CDR3, the DNA is TGTGCCAGCAGCGTGGGACTTTCCACCTCCTACGAGCAGTACTTC. Amino acid sequence: CASSVGLSTSYEQYF.

The table lists this clonotype with many counts. V is TRBV7-8 and J is TRBJ2-5; D possibly uses TRBD1 or TRBD2 (5 bases each). V was trimmed by 5 bases and J by 2 bases, leaving 15 bases between them. The CDR3 loop spans 15 amino acids. CDR1 is SGHVS and CDR2 is FQNEAQ in the germline V gene. The chain's CDR3 is CASSPRDGPQETQYF. For the CDR3, the DNA is TGTGCCAGCAGCCCTCGGGACGGACCTCAAGAGACCCAGTACTTC.

The rearrangement links TRBV14 to TRBJ2-1; perhaps TRBD1 as D (6 bases). V lost 2 bases, J lost 2 bases, and 13 bases lay in between. This CDR3 is built from 16 residues. Per germline, CDR1 SGHDN and CDR2 FVKESK. Here the CDR3 DNA reads TGTGCCAGCAGCCAAATAACAGGGTCACCCTACAATGAGCAGTTCTTC. Translating it yields CASSQITGSPYNEQFF.

In this sample, this clonotype turned up many times. The chain uses TRBV12-3 or TRBV12-4 and TRBJ1-2; D call uncertain. There are 13 residues in the CDR3. Between the trimmed V and J ends, which lost 6 bases and 5 bases, there was a span of 13 bases. This chain's CDR3 is CASSFGRDYGYTF. As DNA, the CDR3 is TGTGCCAGCAGCTTTGGCCGAGATTATGGCTACACCTTC.

This clonotype was seen at least ten times. The chain joins TRBV3-1 to TRBJ1-2; D uncertain. V lost 1 base and J lost 4, with 10 bases in between. The germline V gene encodes CDR1 LGHDT and CDR2 YNNKEL (reference sequence). CDR3 length: 14 residues. In DNA form, the CDR3 reads TGTGCCAGCAGCCAAGCGGACTCTTCCTATGGCTACACCTTC. It yields the protein CASSQADSSYGYTF.

The chain employs TRBV9 and TRBJ2-1, with TRBD2 matching 11 bases. With 2 bases clipped from V and 4 bases from J, the junction kept 5 bases outside the gene matches. The CDR3 spans 16 residues. Germline V gene lookup returns CDR1 SGDLS and CDR2 YYNGEE. The CDR3 reads CASSVGLAGVYNEQFF. The CDR3 DNA reads TGTGCCAGCAGCGTCGGACTAGCGGGCGTATACAATGAGCAGTTCTTC.

This clonotype occurred a few times. The rearrangement uses TRBV24-1 and TRBJ2-3, with D tentatively TRBD2 (6 bases). CDR3 size: 15 residues. The V gene lost 5 bases and the J gene lost 0 bases, with 11 bases spanning the gap. From germline, CDR1 is KGHDR and CDR2 SFDVKD. As DNA, the CDR3 is TGTGCCACCAGTGTCTCCGGGAGAAGCACAGATACGCAGTATTTT. Translating it yields CATSVSGRSTDTQYF.

This clonotype has at least ten counts. The chain couples TRBV6-2 or TRBV6-3 to TRBJ2-3; 7 bases agree with TRBD2. J lost 0 bases, V lost 4 bases, and 4 bases had no gene match. The CDR3 loop spans 15 amino acids. Germline V gene sequence: CDR1 MNHEY, CDR2 SVGEGT. The DNA of the CDR3 is TGTGCCAGCAGTTGGACTAGACCTAGCACAGATACGCAGTATTTT. Encoded protein: CASSWTRPSTDTQYF.

This clonotype was seen a single time. A much larger clone is a single base away; this may be a read error. The chain is built from TRBV6-2 or TRBV6-3 and TRBJ2-3; 10 nucleotides line up with TRBD2. Germline trimming cut 5 bases from V and 0 bases from J; bases unmatched to any gene: 8. CDR3 length: 17 amino acids. Germline V gene lookup returns CDR1 MNHEY and CDR2 SVGEGT. DNA of the CDR3: TGTGCCAGCAGTGGAGGAGGACTAGCGGTTAGCACAGATACGCAGTATTTT. Amino acid sequence: CASSGGGLAVSTDTQYF.

This clonotype was seen at least ten times. The V gene is TRBV27, the J gene TRBJ2-7; possibly TRBD2 for D (5 bases). The CDR3 extends over 13 amino acids. V was pared by 5 bases and J by 4 bases, with 12 bases between. Looked up from germline, CDR1 is MNHEY and CDR2 is SMNVEV (reference sequence). CDR3 region: CASSPFEGYEQYF. Here the CDR3 DNA reads TGTGCCAGCAGTCCCTTTGAGGGATACGAGCAGTACTTC.

The chain joins TRBV13 to TRBJ2-7; possibly TRBD2 for D (5 bases). From germline, CDR1 is PRHDT and CDR2 FYEKMQ (reference sequence). The CDR3 consists of 18 residues. V lost 5 bases, J lost 0 bases, and 23 bases lay in between. CDR3 sequence: CASSPPGPVRGGSYEQYF. CDR3 DNA: TGTGCCAGCAGCCCCCCGGGCCCCGTCCGGGGTGGCTCCTACGAGCAGTACTTC.

The rearrangement uses TRBV6-2 or TRBV6-3 and TRBJ2-1; D may be TRBD2 (5 bases). V was trimmed by 7 bases and J by 9 bases, leaving 7 bases between them. This CDR3 has 10 amino acids. CDR1 and CDR2 from the germline V gene are MNHEY and SVGEGT. The CDR3 here is CASMGAEQFF. The CDR3, as DNA: TGTGCCAGCATGGGAGCTGAGCAGTTCTTC.

The gene calls are TRBV20-1 and TRBJ1-1; 9 bases are a match to TRBD1. The germline V gene has CDR1 DFQATT and CDR2 SNEGSKA (reference sequence). The CDR3 spans 16 residues. Trimming at V came to 0 bases and at J to 6 bases, leaving 11 bases not matched to a gene. The chain's CDR3 is CSARENSDRGYAEAFF. The CDR3 DNA reads TGCAGTGCTAGAGAGAATTCGGACAGGGGTTACGCTGAAGCTTTCTTT.

This clonotype was seen at least ten times. V usage is TRBV20-1 and J usage is TRBJ1-3; D unresolved. CDR1 DFQATT and CDR2 SNEGSKA come from the germline V gene (reference sequence). V lost 5 bases and J 2 bases, leaving 13 bases between the germline ends. CDR3 size: 14 residues. The CDR3 nucleotides read TGCAGTGCTCCGGGCCTTACCACTGGAAACACCATATATTTT. It specifies CSAPGLTTGNTIYF.

This chain connects TRBV30 to TRBJ2-7; TRBD2 matches 13 bases. The germline CDR1 and CDR2 sequences are GTSNPN and SVGIG (reference sequence). Germline trimming cut 2 bases from V and 3 bases from J; bases unmatched to any gene: 4. The CDR3 loop spans 15 amino acids. The CDR3 DNA reads TGTGCCTGGAGTCCGGGACTAGCGGGACACTACGAGCAGTACTTC. Residues: CAWSPGLAGHYEQYF.

This clonotype occurred many times. CDR3 coding DNA: TGCAGTGCTAGAGAGAGTAGCTCCTACGAGCAGTACTTC. The encoded protein is CSARESSSYEQYF. V usage is TRBV20-1 and J usage is TRBJ2-7; no clear D gene. The CDR3 runs to 13 residues. Germline V lookup: CDR1 DFQATT, CDR2 SNEGSKA (reference sequence). V was shortened by 0 bases and J by 0 bases, with 6 bases between the two germline ends.

As for this clonotype: A far larger clone differs by one base, so this is likely a read error. This chain links TRBV11-2 with TRBJ2-5, with TRBD2 as a possible D gene (5 bases). CDR1 and CDR2 from the germline V gene are SGHAT and FQNNGV. The CDR3 loop spans 18 amino acids. V was pared by 5 bases and J by 1 base, with 23 bases between. CDR3 protein: CASSQGHGQSGLQETQYF. CDR3 coding DNA: TGTGCCAGCAGCCAAGGGCACGGCCAAAGCGGCCTCCAAGAGACCCAGTACTTC.

With regard to this clonotype: This likely comes from a read error, as the CDR3 has no conserved phenylalanine or tryptophan at its end. No DNA is shown, since the ends of the CDR3 on it are uncertain; the CDR3 is the one TCRdb lists. The V call is TRBV7-9, the J call TRBJ2-7; the listed D gene, TRBD2, was not tested against the DNA. The CDR3 comprises 8 residues, both ends counted. CDR1 is SEHNR and CDR2 is FQNEAQ in the germline V gene (reference sequence). CDR3 sequence reads: CASSLGTS.

This clonotype was observed at least ten times. The chain links TRBV3-1 to TRBJ2-3; D gene ambiguous. V was pared by 2 bases and J by 4 bases, with 4 bases between. From germline, CDR1 is LGHDT and CDR2 YNNKEL (reference sequence). The CDR3 totals 12 residues. The CDR3 sequence: CASSQWPDTQYF. The CDR3 nucleotides are TGTGCCAGCAGCCAATGGCCAGATACGCAGTATTTT.

This clonotype was detected only once. The chain employs TRBV5-4 and TRBJ2-1; 9 bases line up with TRBD2. The trim removed 3 bases at V and 6 bases at J, leaving 7 bases unmatched. This CDR3 is built from 15 residues. CDR1 is SGHNT, CDR2 YYREEE, per germline (reference sequence). The CDR3 loop is CASSSWASGTNEQFF. DNA of the CDR3: TGTGCCAGCAGCTCTTGGGCTAGCGGGACCAATGAGCAGTTCTTC.

This clonotype was observed many times. The chain carries TRBV27 and TRBJ2-7; D unresolved. Germline V CDR1 and CDR2: MNHEY, SMNVEV (reference sequence). The CDR3 runs 14 residues. The V end was cut by 2 bases, the J end by 2 bases, with 10 bases between. The DNA for the CDR3 is TGTGCCAGCAGTTTAATGGGGAAGGCCTACGAGCAGTACTTC. As protein: CASSLMGKAYEQYF.

J is TRBJ2-7 and V is TRBV7-9; 14 nucleotides line up with TRBD2. V shed 2 bases, J shed 5 bases, and the junction held 8 bases outside the gene matches. This CDR3 is 17 amino acids long. CDR1 SEHNR and CDR2 FQNEAQ come from the germline V gene (reference sequence). The chain's CDR3 is CASSLFIGTSGRDEQYF. Here the CDR3 DNA reads TGTGCCAGCAGCTTATTCATTGGGACTAGCGGGAGAGACGAGCAGTACTTC.

CDR3 DNA: TGTGCCAGCAGCCCCCGGCAGGGCGGGGTTATGAACACTGAAGCTTTCTTT. Translation gives CASSPRQGGVMNTEAFF. The gene calls are TRBV27 and TRBJ1-1, with D possibly TRBD1 on 5 matching bases. The germline V gene encodes CDR1 MNHEY and CDR2 SMNVEV (reference sequence). Trimming pared 6 bases from V and 0 bases from J, leaving 20 bases between. The CDR3 consists of 17 residues.

This clonotype came up many times. The chain has TRBV6-1 and TRBJ2-3; 7 nucleotides match TRBD2. This CDR3 region has 16 residues. Germline CDR1 and CDR2: MNHNS and SASEGT. V trimming: 5 bases; J trimming: 3 bases; junction bases outside the gene matches: 11. The CDR3 spells CASSPRWGGTTDTQYF. CDR3 coding DNA: TGTGCCAGCAGTCCCCGATGGGGGGGTACGACAGATACGCAGTATTTT.

This clonotype showed up just a few times. The chain employs TRBV20-1 and TRBJ2-1, with TRBD2 matching 13 bases. The J segment lost 6 bases and the V segment lost 7 bases, leaving 12 bases of the junction unmatched. CDR3 length: 16 residues. CDR1 and CDR2 from the germline V gene are DFQATT and SNEGSKA (reference sequence). Here the CDR3 reads CSGGLAGPTRINEQFF. The CDR3 nucleotides are TGCAGTGGGGGACTAGCGGGACCCACCCGTATCAATGAGCAGTTCTTC.

This chain uses TRBV27 with TRBJ2-1, with D perhaps matching TRBD1 or TRBD2 (5 bases each). The closer fit of TRBJ2-5 to the DNA end suggests the J call may be wrong. Looked up from germline, CDR1 is MNHEY and CDR2 is SMNVEV (reference sequence). The length of the CDR3 is 15 residues. The CDR3 loop reads CASTRGIETQETQYF. The DNA for the CDR3 is TGTGCCAGCACCCGGGGCATAGAGACCCAAGAGACCCAGTACTTC.

This clonotype was seen more than once but under ten times. The gene calls are TRBV27 and TRBJ1-1; 8 bases match TRBD1. After removal of 4 bases from V and 6 bases from J, the junction contained 10 bases not matched to a gene. CDR1 and CDR2 (germline): MNHEY, SMNVEV (reference sequence). CDR3 size: 15 residues. The CDR3 nucleotides read TGTGCCAGCAGTTCCGGACAGGGTTCATTCGCTGAAGCTTTCTTT. This encodes CASSSGQGSFAEAFF.